The 20 T cell receptor beta chains below all came from one sample that was sequenced in a study of blood T cell repertoires in COVID-19. Method: immunoSEQ multiplex PCR; TCRdb's copy keeps in-frame clones and lacks some. The sample includes more than 200,000 clones, 88% seen only once; the top ten take approximately 1.7%. The sequencing input was peripheral blood. The receptors here all came from a man between 65 and 79 years old with acute or convalescent COVID-19.

J is TRBJ2-1 and V is TRBV2; the match to TRBD2 covers 14 bases. The CDR3 length is 18 residues. CDR1 and CDR2 from the germline V gene are SNHLY and FYNNEI. V shed 6 bases, J shed 5 bases, and the junction held 12 bases outside the gene matches. The CDR3 DNA sequence: TGTGCCAGCAGGACTAGCGGGAGGGCCTTATCTAACCACAATGAGCAGTTCTTC. Protein product: CASRTSGRALSNHNEQFF.

The chain combines TRBV19 with TRBJ2-6, with 9 positions matching TRBD1. V shed 6 bases, J shed 0 bases, and the junction held 9 bases outside the gene matches. Per germline, CDR1 LNHDA and CDR2 SQIVND (reference sequence). The CDR3 contains 18 residues. The CDR3 spells CASSTSGTGFSGANVLTF. The CDR3 region has the DNA TGTGCCAGTAGCACGTCAGGGACAGGGTTCTCTGGGGCCAACGTCCTGACTTTC.

The gene calls are TRBV10-3 and TRBJ1-5, with TRBD1 matching over 7 bases. Germline CDR1 ENHRY, CDR2 SYGVKD. With 6 bases clipped from V and 2 bases from J, the junction kept 4 bases outside the gene matches. CDR3 length equals 14 residues. The CDR3 here is CAISTGTGNQPQHF. Here the CDR3 DNA reads TGTGCCATCAGCACCGGGACAGGCAATCAGCCCCAGCATTTT.

This clone appeared a few times. The chain joins TRBV6-6 to TRBJ2-2; 7 nucleotides line up with TRBD2. This CDR3 contains 15 residues. V shed 7 bases, J shed 3 bases, and the junction held 8 bases outside the gene matches. Germline V CDR1 and CDR2: MNHNY, SVGAGI (reference sequence). In DNA form, the CDR3 reads TGTGCCAGCACTCAAGCGGGATTAGACACCGGGGAGCTGTTTTTT. Amino acids: CASTQAGLDTGELFF.

This rearrangement joins TRBV5-5 to TRBJ1-6; D might be TRBD1 (5 bases). This CDR3 has 14 amino acids. V lost 0 bases and J lost 8, with 9 bases in between. CDR1 and CDR2 (germline): SGHKS, YYEKEE (reference sequence). The CDR3, as DNA: TGTGCCAGCAGCTTGGAAGGGGCTTATTCACCCCTCCACTTT. Translated, it gives CASSLEGAYSPLHF.

The chain couples TRBV7-2 to TRBJ2-7, with D maybe TRBD1 (5 bases). Germline assignment: CDR1 SGHTA and CDR2 FQGNSA. There are 14 residues in the CDR3. Trimming removed 4 bases from V and 4 bases from J, with 14 bases in between. The chain's CDR3 is CASSSEKGWYEQYF. The DNA for the CDR3 is TGTGCCAGCAGCTCCGAGAAGGGGTGGTACGAGCAGTACTTC.

V gene TRBV15 combines with J gene TRBJ2-2, with 7 nucleotides matching TRBD2. Germline V lookup: CDR1 LNHNV, CDR2 YYDKDF (reference sequence). The V and J ends lost 0 bases and 2 bases, in that order; junction bases with no gene match: 3. The CDR3 contains 16 residues. CDR3 loop: CATSRDPSGNTGELFF. In DNA, the CDR3 is TGTGCCACCAGCAGAGATCCTAGCGGTAACACCGGGGAGCTGTTTTTT.

This clone was counted only a few times. The V and J genes are TRBV15 and TRBJ1-1; D call uncertain. This CDR3 contains 14 residues. The germline CDR1 and CDR2 sequences are LNHNV and YYDKDF (reference sequence). V lost 1 base to trimming and J lost 2 bases, with 8 bases between them. The CDR3 protein is CATSRVADNTEAFF. CDR3 nucleotides: TGTGCCACCAGCAGAGTGGCAGATAACACTGAAGCTTTCTTT.

This clone was picked up one time. This chain connects TRBV25-1 to TRBJ2-4, with D unclear. V lost 7 bases to trimming and J lost 2 bases, with 12 bases between them. This CDR3 is built from 14 residues. CDR1 is MGHDK and CDR2 is SYGVNS in the germline V gene. The CDR3 spells CASTPPGTKNIQYF. The CDR3 bases are TGTGCCAGCACTCCCCCGGGTACCAAAAACATTCAGTACTTC. Based on the CDR3 plus reference TRBV25-1 and TRBJ2-4, the full variable domain is EADIYQTPRYLVIGTGKKITLECSQTMGHDKMYWYQQDPGMELHLIHYSYGVNSTEKGDLSSESTVSRIRTEHFPLTLESARPSHTSQYLCASTPPGTKNIQYFGAGTRLSVL.

This chain connects TRBV3-1 (or the pseudogene TRBV3-2) to TRBJ2-2, with D unclear. CDR3 length: 13 amino acids. Per the germline V gene, CDR1 is LGHDT and CDR2 is YNNKEL (reference sequence). Deletions cut 1 base from V and 7 bases from J, with 7 bases between. The CDR3 is CASSQVGSGELFF. The CDR3, as DNA: TGTGCCAGCAGCCAAGTGGGCAGCGGGGAGCTGTTTTTT.

The chain combines TRBV6-5 with TRBJ1-1, with D possibly being TRBD1 (6 bases). V dropped 10 bases and J dropped 4 bases, with 13 bases sitting between them. The V gene's germline CDR1 is MNHEY and CDR2 SVGAGI. CDR3 length: 12 residues. The CDR3 DNA is TGTGCCACCGCCGGGGGGCTCACTGAAGCTTTCTTT. Translated: CATAGGLTEAFF.

The chain links TRBV21-1 to TRBJ1-1; no check of the table's D call, TRBD1, against the DNA was made. TRBV21-1 counts as a pseudogene. The CDR3 totals 16 residues. CDR3 loop: CASSKVEGTGGTEAFF. CDR3 in DNA: TGTGCCAGCAGCAAAGTTGAAGGGACAGGGGGAACTGAAGCTTTCTTT.

The CDR3 reads CASSPYGTGSYYEQYF. The CDR3 DNA reads as TGTGCCAGCTCACCCTACGGGACAGGGTCCTACTACGAGCAGTACTTC. This sequence joins TRBV18 and TRBJ2-7; 9 bases line up with TRBD1. Germline V gives CDR1 KGHSH, CDR2 LQKENI. V shed 3 bases, J shed 3 bases, and the junction held 9 bases outside the gene matches. The CDR3 contains 16 residues.

The chain carries TRBV9 and TRBJ2-5; D is perhaps TRBD1 (5 bases). In germline, CDR1 is SGDLS, CDR2 YYNGEE. The CDR3 runs 15 residues. V was clipped by 0 bases and J by 5 bases, with 14 bases between them. The CDR3 here is CASSVAVGHGETQYF. The CDR3 DNA follows: TGTGCCAGCAGCGTAGCTGTGGGGCATGGGGAGACCCAGTACTTC.

V gene TRBV27 combines with J gene TRBJ1-5; no clear D. This CDR3 has 14 residues. V lost 8 bases and J lost 6, with 17 bases in between. Germline-derived CDR1 and CDR2 are MNHEY and SMNVEV (reference sequence). CDR3 protein: CASGRGEGSQPQHF. For the CDR3, the DNA is TGTGCCAGCGGCCGAGGAGAGGGAAGTCAGCCCCAGCATTTT.

The chain uses TRBV7-9 and TRBJ1-4, with 11 bases lining up with TRBD1. The V segment lost 5 bases and the J segment 6 bases; nucleotides outside the gene matches: 2. CDR3 length: 14 amino acids. The germline V gene encodes CDR1 SEHNR and CDR2 FQNEAQ (reference sequence). CDR3 coding DNA: TGTGCCAGCAGCCGGGACAGGGGGGATGAAAAACTGTTTTTT. It encodes CASSRDRGDEKLFF.

J is TRBJ2-1 and V is TRBV7-3, with 9 bases fitting TRBD2. Germline trimming cut 5 bases from V and 8 bases from J; bases unmatched to any gene: 10. The CDR3 has 15 amino acids. Germline V gene sequence: CDR1 SGHTA, CDR2 FQGTGA. The CDR3 sequence is CASSRHSGSIDEQFF. The CDR3 nucleotides are TGTGCCAGCAGCCGCCATAGCGGGAGTATCGATGAGCAGTTCTTC.

The CDR3 region is CASSRSEEYEQYF. The CDR3 coding sequence is TGTGCCAGCTCCCGATCTGAGGAGTACGAGCAGTACTTC. The chain is built from TRBV18 and TRBJ2-7; D remains ambiguous. CDR1 KGHSH and CDR2 LQKENI come from the germline V gene. Trimming left V 6 bases short and J 4 bases short, with 13 bases between. The length of the CDR3 is 13 residues.

CDR3 sequence (DNA): TGTGCCAGCAGCCAACCCGGGGTGCAAGAGCTGTTTTTT. Amino acid sequence: CASSQPGVQELFF. This chain uses TRBV3-1 (or the pseudogene TRBV3-2) with TRBJ2-2, with a tentative D call TRBD2 (5 bases). The germline gives CDR1 LGHDT, CDR2 YNNKEL (reference sequence). V was clipped by 2 bases and J by 11 bases, with 12 bases between them. The CDR3 is 13 amino acids.

The gene calls are TRBV7-9 and TRBJ1-1, with D possibly being TRBD1 (5 bases). Between the trimmed V and J ends, which lost 2 bases and 1 base, there was a span of 8 bases. CDR3 length: 14 amino acids. The germline gives CDR1 SEHNR, CDR2 FQNEAQ (reference sequence). CDR3 loop: CASSLSQGNTEAFF. In nucleotides, the CDR3 is TGTGCCAGCAGCTTAAGTCAGGGGAACACTGAAGCTTTCTTT.